The present T cell receptor (beta chain) was sequenced within a study of T-cell memory formation after mild COVID-19. Constant-segment primers were used for 5'RACE, and the resulting TCR alpha and TCR beta cDNA libraries carried sample barcodes and UMIs. TCRdb called the 5' RACE reads again in MiXCR, with one record for every CDR3 protein. The data contain about 200,000 distinct CDR3 sequences, 7.5% to 10% of them seen just once; the ten biggest clones take up 3.5% to 4%. The length of the CDR3 is 15 residues. V lost 0 bases and J 10 bases, leaving 16 bases between the germline ends. Germline assignment: CDR1 DFQATT and CDR2 SNEGSKA (reference sequence).

Source material: PBMCs or a T cell subset sorted from them (not recorded which). The source is a man younger than 35 who had mild COVID-19 (a few samples of this study predate the infection). Cell type and time point are not known. The rearrangement links TRBV20-1 to TRBJ1-6; maybe TRBD1 (6 bases). The CDR3 nucleotides read TGCAGTGCTAGAGATCTGGGCAGGGGTGGATCACCCCTCCACTTT. Protein sequence: CSARDLGRGGSPLHF.